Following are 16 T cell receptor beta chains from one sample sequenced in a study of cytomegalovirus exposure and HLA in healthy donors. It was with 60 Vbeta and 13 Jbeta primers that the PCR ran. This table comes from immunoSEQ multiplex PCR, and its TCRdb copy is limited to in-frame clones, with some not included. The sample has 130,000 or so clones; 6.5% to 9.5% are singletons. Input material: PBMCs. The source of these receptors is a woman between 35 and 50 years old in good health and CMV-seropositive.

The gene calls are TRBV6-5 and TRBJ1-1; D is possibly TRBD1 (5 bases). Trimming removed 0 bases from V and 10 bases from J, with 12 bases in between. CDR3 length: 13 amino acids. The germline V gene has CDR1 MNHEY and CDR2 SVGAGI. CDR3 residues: CASSYSTGTPAFF. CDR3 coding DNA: TGTGCCAGCAGTTACTCGACGGGGACTCCAGCTTTCTTT.

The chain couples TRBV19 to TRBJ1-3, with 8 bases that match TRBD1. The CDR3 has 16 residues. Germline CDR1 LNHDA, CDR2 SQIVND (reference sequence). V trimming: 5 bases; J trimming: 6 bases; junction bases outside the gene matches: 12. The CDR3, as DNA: TGTGCCAGTAGTCCCTGGACAGGGCGCGGAGAAAACACCATATATTTT. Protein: CASSPWTGRGENTIYF.

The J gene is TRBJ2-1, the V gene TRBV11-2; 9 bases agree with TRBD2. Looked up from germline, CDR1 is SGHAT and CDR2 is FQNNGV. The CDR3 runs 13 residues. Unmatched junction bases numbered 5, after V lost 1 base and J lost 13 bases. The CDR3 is CASSLGSGGEQFF. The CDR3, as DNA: TGTGCCAGCAGCTTAGGTAGCGGGGGTGAACAGTTCTTC.

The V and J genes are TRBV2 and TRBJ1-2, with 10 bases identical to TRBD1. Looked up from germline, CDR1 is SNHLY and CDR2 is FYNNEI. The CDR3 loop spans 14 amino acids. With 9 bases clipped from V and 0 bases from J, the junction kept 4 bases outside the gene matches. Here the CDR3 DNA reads TGTGCCAGTGGACAGGGGGGTACTAACTATGGCTACACCTTC. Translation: CASGQGGTNYGYTF.

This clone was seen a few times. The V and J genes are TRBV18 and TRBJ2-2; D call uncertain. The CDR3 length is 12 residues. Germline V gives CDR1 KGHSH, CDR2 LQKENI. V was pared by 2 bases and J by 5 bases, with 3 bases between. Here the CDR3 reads CASSPITGELFF. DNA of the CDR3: TGTGCCAGCTCACCAATAACCGGGGAGCTGTTTTTT.

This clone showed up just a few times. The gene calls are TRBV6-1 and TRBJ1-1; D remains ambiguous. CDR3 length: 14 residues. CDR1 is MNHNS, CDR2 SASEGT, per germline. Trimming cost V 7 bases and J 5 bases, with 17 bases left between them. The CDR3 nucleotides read TGTGCCAGCACCCTTAGACTCCTCGGAACTGAAGCTTTCTTT. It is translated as CASTLRLLGTEAFF.

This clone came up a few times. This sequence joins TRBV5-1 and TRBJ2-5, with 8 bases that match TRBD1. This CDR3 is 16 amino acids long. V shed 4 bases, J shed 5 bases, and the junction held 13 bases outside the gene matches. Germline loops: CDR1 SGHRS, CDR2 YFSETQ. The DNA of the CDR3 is TGCGCCAGCAGCCGAGGGACAGGAGGGGATCGGGAGACCCAGTACTTC. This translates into CASSRGTGGDRETQYF.

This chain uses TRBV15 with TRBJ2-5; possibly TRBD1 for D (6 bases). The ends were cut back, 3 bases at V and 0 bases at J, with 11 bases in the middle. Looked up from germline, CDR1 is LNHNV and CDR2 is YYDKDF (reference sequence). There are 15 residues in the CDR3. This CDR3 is CATSSPKGDQETQYF. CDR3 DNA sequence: TGTGCCACCAGCAGCCCCAAGGGGGACCAAGAGACCCAGTACTTC.

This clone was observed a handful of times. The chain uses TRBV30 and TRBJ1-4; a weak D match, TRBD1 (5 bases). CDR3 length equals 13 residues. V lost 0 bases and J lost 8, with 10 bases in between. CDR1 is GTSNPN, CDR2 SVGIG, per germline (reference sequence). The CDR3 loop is CAWSVLGGEKLFF. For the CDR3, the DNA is TGTGCCTGGAGTGTACTTGGGGGGGAAAAACTGTTTTTT.

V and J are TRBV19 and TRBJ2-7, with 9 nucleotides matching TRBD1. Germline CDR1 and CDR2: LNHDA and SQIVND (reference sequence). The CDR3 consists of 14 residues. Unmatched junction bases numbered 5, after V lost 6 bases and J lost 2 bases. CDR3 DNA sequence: TGTGCCAGTAGGTTGACAGGGGGGGCCTACGAGCAGTACTTC. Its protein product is CASRLTGGAYEQYF. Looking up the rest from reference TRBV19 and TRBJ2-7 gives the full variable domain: DGGITQSPKYLFRKEGQNVTLSCEQNLNHDAMYWYRQDPGQGLRLIYYSQIVNDFQKGDIAEGYSVSREKKESFPLTVTSAQKNPTAFYLCASRLTGGAYEQYFGPGTRLTVT.

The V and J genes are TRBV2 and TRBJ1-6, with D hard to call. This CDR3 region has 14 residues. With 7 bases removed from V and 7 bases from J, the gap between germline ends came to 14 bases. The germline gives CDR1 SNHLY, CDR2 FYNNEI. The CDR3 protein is CASTPGRGNSPLHF. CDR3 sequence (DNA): TGTGCCAGCACCCCCGGGCGCGGGAATTCACCCCTCCACTTT.

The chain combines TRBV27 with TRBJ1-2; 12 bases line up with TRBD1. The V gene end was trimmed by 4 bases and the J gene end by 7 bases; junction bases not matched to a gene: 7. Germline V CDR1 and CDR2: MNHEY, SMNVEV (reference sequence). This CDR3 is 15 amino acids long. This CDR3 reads CASSSPGQGASGYTF. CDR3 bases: TGTGCCAGCAGTTCGCCGGGACAGGGGGCCTCTGGCTACACCTTC.

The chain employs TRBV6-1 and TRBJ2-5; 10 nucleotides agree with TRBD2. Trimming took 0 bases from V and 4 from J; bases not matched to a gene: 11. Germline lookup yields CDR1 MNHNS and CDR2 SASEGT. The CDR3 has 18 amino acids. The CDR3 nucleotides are TGTGCCAGCAGTGAAGCGGTATTTAGCGGGGGGTTAGGAGAGACCCAGTACTTC. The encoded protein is CASSEAVFSGGLGETQYF.

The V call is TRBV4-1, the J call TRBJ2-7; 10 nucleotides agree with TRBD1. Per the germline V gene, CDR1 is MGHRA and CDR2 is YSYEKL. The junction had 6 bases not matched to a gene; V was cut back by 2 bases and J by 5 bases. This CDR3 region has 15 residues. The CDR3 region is CASSQRTGGWDEQYF. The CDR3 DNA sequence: TGCGCCAGCAGCCAACGGACAGGGGGTTGGGACGAGCAGTACTTC.

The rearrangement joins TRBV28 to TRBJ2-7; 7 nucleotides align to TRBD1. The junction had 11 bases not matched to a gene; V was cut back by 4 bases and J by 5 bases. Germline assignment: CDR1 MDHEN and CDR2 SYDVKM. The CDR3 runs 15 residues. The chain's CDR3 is CASSWIGQGDHEQYF. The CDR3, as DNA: TGTGCCAGCAGTTGGATTGGCCAGGGGGATCACGAGCAGTACTTC.

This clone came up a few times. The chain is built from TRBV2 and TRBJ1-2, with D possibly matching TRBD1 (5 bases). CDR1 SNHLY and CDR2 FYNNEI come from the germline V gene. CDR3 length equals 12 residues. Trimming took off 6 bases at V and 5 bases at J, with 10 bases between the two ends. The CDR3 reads CASRRRGYGYTF. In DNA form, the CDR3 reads TGTGCCAGCAGGCGGAGGGGTTATGGCTACACCTTC.